The 31 T cell receptor beta chains below all came from one sample that was sequenced in a study of shared clonotypes between healthy human individuals. The assay was immunoSEQ multiplex PCR, and TCRdb's table has in-frame clones only and misses some. Altogether about 1 million clones are present, approximately 76% being singletons, with the ten largest covering roughly 1.4%. Sequenced material: memory CD4+ T cells sorted from blood. Regarding subset: CD45RA-negative fraction. The receptors were gathered from a man between 18 and 29 years old in good health.

This chain joins TRBV7-2 and TRBJ2-1, with TRBD2 matching over 8 bases. J was trimmed by 5 bases and V by 1 base; bases with no gene match: 10. Per the germline V gene, CDR1 is SGHTA and CDR2 is FQGNSA. The CDR3 extends over 17 amino acids. CDR3 region: CASSLVLAGGSHNEQFF. The DNA for the CDR3 is TGTGCCAGCAGCTTAGTATTGGCGGGGGGTTCCCACAATGAGCAGTTCTTC. Supplemented by reference TRBV7-2 and TRBJ2-1, the full variable domain reads GAGVSQSPSNKVTEKGKDVELRCDPISGHTALYWYRQSLGQGLEFLIYFQGNSAPDKSGLPSDRFSAERTGGSVSTLTIQRTQQEDSAVYLCASSLVLAGGSHNEQFFGPGTRLTVL.

This clone was recorded only once. The sample holds other DNA sequences that translate to the same CDR3. This sequence joins TRBV2 and TRBJ2-1; no firm D call. The CDR3 is 11 residues long. Germline CDR1 reads SNHLY; CDR2 reads FYNNEI. V lost 7 bases, J lost 4 bases, and 5 bases lay in between. This CDR3 reads CASTSYNEQFF. The CDR3 nucleotides are TGTGCCAGCACTTCGTACAATGAGCAGTTCTTC.

With respect to this clone: Within the sample, other DNA sequences also encode this same CDR3. J is TRBJ1-6 and V is TRBV7-9; D possibly corresponds to TRBD1 (6 bases). The V end was cut by 3 bases, the J end by 3 bases, with 9 bases between. Germline lookup yields CDR1 SEHNR and CDR2 FQNEAQ (reference sequence). The CDR3 consists of 15 residues. CDR3 coding DNA: TGTGCCAGCAGCTTCGGACAGAACTATAATTCACCCCTCCACTTT. This sequence encodes CASSFGQNYNSPLHF.

The V call is TRBV14, the J call TRBJ2-2, with D tentatively TRBD1 (5 bases). Between the trimmed V and J ends, which lost 8 bases and 3 bases, there was a span of 13 bases. The CDR3 runs 14 residues. CDR1 is SGHDN and CDR2 is FVKESK in the germline V gene. The CDR3, as DNA: TGTGCCAGCGCTAAGGGGCAGTACACCGGGGAGCTGTTTTTT. It is translated as CASAKGQYTGELFF.

Worth noting for this clone: Given a far larger clone just one base away, this is likely a sequencing read error. The gene calls are TRBV7-2 and TRBJ2-7, with D possibly being TRBD1 or TRBD2 (7 bases each). Germline loops: CDR1 SGHTA, CDR2 FQGNSA. The CDR3 runs 15 residues. V was shortened by 2 bases and J by 6 bases, with 17 bases between the two germline ends. CDR3: CASSLLGGRGGEQYF. The DNA of the CDR3 is TGTGCCAGCAGCTTACTCGGGGGCAGGGGGGGCGAGCAGTACTTC.

The chain uses TRBV6-1 and TRBJ1-1; unclear D gene. Per the germline V gene, CDR1 is MNHNS and CDR2 is SASEGT. CDR3 length equals 13 residues. Trimming took off 8 bases at V and 9 bases at J, with 19 bases between the two ends. The CDR3 coding sequence is TGTGCCAGCTATGACCCGACAACTTGGAAAGCTTTCTTT. Its protein is CASYDPTTWKAFF.

V and J are TRBV30 and TRBJ2-2; TRBD1 agrees at 7 bases. Germline V gene data show CDR1 as GTSNPN and CDR2 as SVGIG (reference sequence). Trimming removed 5 bases from V and 4 bases from J; junction bases left unmatched: 4. The CDR3 has 13 residues. CDR3 sequence: CAWATGVTGELFF. Written as DNA, the CDR3 is TGTGCCTGGGCTACAGGGGTCACCGGGGAGCTGTTTTTT.

Concerning this clone: The sample carries other DNA sequences with the same CDR3. This sequence joins TRBV10-3 and TRBJ1-1, with unresolved D. Trimming took off 0 bases at V and 0 bases at J, with 5 bases between the two ends. Germline V gene sequence: CDR1 ENHRY, CDR2 SYGVKD. The CDR3 runs to 14 residues. In nucleotides, the CDR3 is TGTGCCATCAGTGAGTCGCTCTTGAACACTGAAGCTTTCTTT. Amino acid sequence: CAISESLLNTEAFF.

This chain joins TRBV5-4 and TRBJ2-7, with a possible D match to TRBD2 (5 bases). Germline lookup yields CDR1 SGHNT and CDR2 YYREEE (reference sequence). Trimming shortened V by 10 bases and J by 0 bases, and 17 bases separated the two germline ends. This CDR3 comprises 14 residues. The chain's CDR3 is CAAPRLCYSYEQYF. The CDR3 nucleotides read TGTGCCGCACCTCGACTATGCTACTCCTACGAGCAGTACTTC. The complete variable domain, with remaining parts taken from reference TRBV5-4 and TRBJ2-7, reads ETGVTQSPTHLIKTRGQQVTLRCSSQSGHNTVSWYQQALGQGPQFIFQYYREEENGRGNFPPRFSGLQFPNYSSELNVNALELDDSALYLCAAPRLCYSYEQYFGPGTRLTVT.

For this clone: One end of the junction does not line up with germline, which may come from a read error. V usage is TRBV7-2 and J usage is TRBJ2-4; perhaps D is TRBD1 or TRBD2 (5 bases each). CDR3 length equals 14 residues. Germline CDR1 SGHTA, CDR2 FQGNSA. CDR3 in amino acids: CASSLALRGAELEF. The CDR3 DNA reads as TGTGCCAGCAGCTTAGCGCTGAGGGGCGCAGAGTTAGAGTTC.

A note on this clone: Other nucleotide sequences in the sample specify the same CDR3. The chain joins TRBV5-1 to TRBJ2-1; D is possibly TRBD1 (6 bases). The V gene's germline CDR1 is SGHRS and CDR2 YFSETQ. This CDR3 has 13 amino acids. The V end was cut by 4 bases, the J end by 7 bases, with 12 bases between. In DNA form, the CDR3 reads TGCGCCAGCAGCCCAAGCAGGGGTAATGAGCAGTTCTTC. Its protein product is CASSPSRGNEQFF.

This chain links TRBV6-5 with TRBJ1-3; D is uncertain. From germline, CDR1 is MNHEY and CDR2 SVGAGI. The germline V and J ends were trimmed by 5 bases and 0 bases, with 8 bases remaining between them. This CDR3 has 14 amino acids. CDR3 protein: CASSRVGSGNTIYF. CDR3 nucleotide sequence: TGTGCCAGCAGTCGGGTGGGCTCTGGAAACACCATATATTTT.

J is TRBJ2-5 and V is TRBV5-4; D unclear. Germline CDR1 SGHNT, CDR2 YYREEE (reference sequence). The CDR3 sequence is 15 residues long. The V end was cut by 2 bases, the J end by 0 bases, with 11 bases between. The CDR3 DNA reads TGTGCCAGCAGCTTTGGGCGTGGGGACCAAGAGACCCAGTACTTC. Residues: CASSFGRGDQETQYF. Complete variable domain (other parts from reference TRBV5-4 and TRBJ2-5): ETGVTQSPTHLIKTRGQQVTLRCSSQSGHNTVSWYQQALGQGPQFIFQYYREEENGRGNFPPRFSGLQFPNYSSELNVNALELDDSALYLCASSFGRGDQETQYFGPGTRLLVL.

The chain employs TRBV6-1 and TRBJ1-1; D gene ambiguous. The V end lost 6 bases, the J end lost 5 bases, and 13 bases lay between the germline ends. The CDR3 is 13 amino acids. From germline, CDR1 is MNHNS and CDR2 SASEGT. CDR3: CASSPSSKTEAFF. CDR3 nucleotide sequence: TGTGCCAGCAGCCCTAGTAGTAAGACTGAAGCTTTCTTT.

In this sample, this clone turned up a few times. The gene calls are TRBV5-1 and TRBJ2-3; 15 bases are a match to TRBD2. CDR1 is SGHRS and CDR2 is YFSETQ in the germline V gene. The CDR3 totals 16 residues. V dropped 5 bases and J dropped 4; count of bases not matched to a gene: 5. The CDR3 region is CASREGLAGGPDTQYF. The CDR3 region has the DNA TGCGCCAGCAGGGAAGGACTAGCGGGGGGGCCAGATACGCAGTATTTT.

The V call is TRBV7-9, the J call TRBJ2-5; D call uncertain. The CDR3 has 14 residues. V shed 5 bases and J shed 7 bases, with 17 bases lying between them. In germline, CDR1 is SEHNR, CDR2 FQNEAQ (reference sequence). The CDR3: CASSASSRGTTQYF. The DNA for the CDR3 is TGTGCCAGCAGCGCCTCTAGTCGTGGAACGACCCAGTACTTC.

This chain uses TRBV14 with TRBJ1-4, with no clear D. The CDR3 spans 16 residues. V was pared by 5 bases and J by 3 bases, with 16 bases between. Germline-derived CDR1 and CDR2 are SGHDN and FVKESK. As DNA, the CDR3 is TGTGCCAGCAGCTCTCTCTTGACGGACGCTAATGAAAAACTGTTTTTT. Its protein is CASSSLLTDANEKLFF.

J is TRBJ2-1 and V is TRBV27; TRBD2 aligns across 10 bases. The CDR3 has 15 amino acids. V shed 6 bases, J shed 1 base, and the junction held 3 bases outside the gene matches. The V gene's germline CDR1 is MNHEY and CDR2 SMNVEV (reference sequence). CDR3 nucleotide sequence: TGTGCCAGCAGAAGCGGGGGGGGTTCCTACAATGAGCAGTTCTTC. Translation: CASRSGGGSYNEQFF.

CDR3 DNA sequence: TGTGCCAGCCAGATACAACAGGGGTCAAACACTGAAGCTTTCTTT. Residues: CASQIQQGSNTEAFF. The rearrangement joins TRBV6-1 to TRBJ1-1; 7 bases fit TRBD1. Germline CDR1 and CDR2: MNHNS and SASEGT. V shed 8 bases and J 2 bases; nucleotides not matched to a gene: 11. The CDR3 spans 15 residues.

This chain connects TRBV15 to TRBJ1-6, with D unresolved. V was shortened by 0 bases and J by 9 bases, with 12 bases between the two germline ends. Germline CDR1 and CDR2: LNHNV and YYDKDF (reference sequence). The CDR3 consists of 15 residues. CDR3 DNA sequence: TGTGCCACCAGCAGAGATGCAATGGCGGGTTCACCCCTCCACTTT. This encodes CATSRDAMAGSPLHF.

This clone has just a few counts. This chain joins TRBV18 and TRBJ1-1, with D unresolved. Germline values: CDR1 KGHSH, CDR2 LQKENI. Trimming left V 3 bases short and J 3 bases short, with 14 bases between. The CDR3 length is 15 residues. The CDR3 region has the DNA TGTGCCAGCTCACCCGGCTTGGTTGGGCACACTGAAGCTTTCTTT. It codes for CASSPGLVGHTEAFF.

This chain joins TRBV5-6 and TRBJ2-7; a weak D match, TRBD1 (5 bases). In germline, CDR1 is SGHDT, CDR2 YYEEEE. V shed 1 base and J shed 4 bases, with 9 bases lying between them. The CDR3 contains 13 residues. CDR3 bases: TGTGCCAGCAGCTTGCGTCAGGGTTACGAGCAGTACTTC. It is translated as CASSLRQGYEQYF.

The chain joins TRBV2 to TRBJ2-6; the D gene is possibly TRBD2 (6 bases). The germline gives CDR1 SNHLY, CDR2 FYNNEI. The CDR3 runs to 16 residues. Between the trimmed V and J ends, which lost 5 bases and 0 bases, there was a span of 11 bases. The CDR3 sequence is CASSRERSSGANVLTF. In DNA form, the CDR3 reads TGTGCCAGCAGTCGGGAGCGGAGCTCTGGGGCCAACGTCCTGACTTTC.

The V call is TRBV19, the J call TRBJ1-2; 7 bases are a match to TRBD1. The length of the CDR3 is 15 residues. Germline V gives CDR1 LNHDA, CDR2 SQIVND (reference sequence). V was clipped by 2 bases and J by 2 bases; unmatched bases: 5. In nucleotides, the CDR3 is TGTGCCAGTAGTATAAAGGGGGGACAGAACTATGGCTACACCTTC. Its protein product is CASSIKGGQNYGYTF.

The V and J genes are TRBV9 and TRBJ2-3; TRBD2 might be the D (5 bases). The CDR3 totals 15 residues. CDR1 and CDR2 from the germline V gene are SGDLS and YYNGEE. The ends were cut back, 1 base at V and 3 bases at J, with 12 bases in the middle. CDR3 sequence: CASSVMGSRTDTQYF. CDR3 nucleotide sequence: TGTGCCAGCAGCGTAATGGGGAGTCGTACAGATACGCAGTATTTT.

The chain combines TRBV6-6 with TRBJ1-1; D is undetermined. Germline CDR1 reads MNHNY; CDR2 reads SVGAGI (reference sequence). The CDR3 has 14 amino acids. Trimming cost V 0 bases and J 1 base, with 6 bases left between them. CDR3 loop: CASSYSMENTEAFF. The CDR3 DNA reads as TGTGCCAGCAGTTACTCGATGGAGAACACTGAAGCTTTCTTT.

The CDR3 spells CASTETGNTDTQYF. CDR3 DNA sequence: TGCGCCAGCACCGAAACCGGGAACACAGATACGCAGTATTTT. The rearrangement links TRBV4-1 to TRBJ2-3; D may be TRBD2 (5 bases). The CDR3 has 14 amino acids. Trimming removed 7 bases from V and 2 bases from J, with 13 bases in between. Germline loops: CDR1 MGHRA, CDR2 YSYEKL.

This clone occurred a few times. The chain employs TRBV19 and TRBJ2-4, with D unresolved. Germline CDR1 reads LNHDA; CDR2 reads SQIVND (reference sequence). Trimming removed 2 bases from V and 5 bases from J, with 7 bases in between. There are 13 residues in the CDR3. The CDR3 loop reads CASSIKLENIQYF. CDR3 nucleotide sequence: TGTGCCAGTAGTATAAAGCTGGAAAACATTCAGTACTTC.

In the case of this clone: A far larger clone is only one base removed, so a read error is likely. Other DNA sequences of this sample code for an identical CDR3. The V gene is TRBV6-6, the J gene TRBJ1-6; TRBD1 matches at 7 bases. V gave up 4 bases and J gave up 7 bases; unmatched junction bases: 4. The CDR3 sequence is 14 residues long. Germline CDR1 MNHNY, CDR2 SVGAGI (reference sequence). This chain's CDR3 is CASSLGQTNSPLHF. The CDR3 coding sequence is TGTGCCAGCAGTTTGGGACAGACAAATTCACCCCTCCACTTT.

The chain couples TRBV18 to TRBJ2-3, with 7 positions matching TRBD1. Germline V CDR1 and CDR2: KGHSH, LQKENI. The CDR3 is made up of 14 amino acids. Trimming removed 2 bases from V and 3 bases from J; junction bases left unmatched: 2. Here the CDR3 reads CASSPGTDTDTQYF. The CDR3 coding sequence is TGTGCCAGCTCACCAGGGACAGATACAGATACGCAGTATTTT. The full variable domain, its missing parts supplied by reference TRBV18 and TRBJ2-3, is NAGVMQNPRHLVRRRGQEARLRCSPMKGHSHVYWYRQLPEEGLKFMVYLQKENIIDESGMPKERFSAEFPKEGPSILRIQQVVRGDSAAYFCASSPGTDTDTQYFGPGTRLTVL.

V gene TRBV28 combines with J gene TRBJ1-4; the D is unclear. The germline V gene encodes CDR1 MDHEN and CDR2 SYDVKM. The CDR3 has 15 amino acids. Between the trimmed V and J ends, which lost 3 bases and 4 bases, there was a span of 12 bases. CDR3 coding DNA: TGTGCCAGCAGTTTGGGAGGGAGGAGTAATGAAAAACTGTTTTTT. Translated, it gives CASSLGGRSNEKLFF.